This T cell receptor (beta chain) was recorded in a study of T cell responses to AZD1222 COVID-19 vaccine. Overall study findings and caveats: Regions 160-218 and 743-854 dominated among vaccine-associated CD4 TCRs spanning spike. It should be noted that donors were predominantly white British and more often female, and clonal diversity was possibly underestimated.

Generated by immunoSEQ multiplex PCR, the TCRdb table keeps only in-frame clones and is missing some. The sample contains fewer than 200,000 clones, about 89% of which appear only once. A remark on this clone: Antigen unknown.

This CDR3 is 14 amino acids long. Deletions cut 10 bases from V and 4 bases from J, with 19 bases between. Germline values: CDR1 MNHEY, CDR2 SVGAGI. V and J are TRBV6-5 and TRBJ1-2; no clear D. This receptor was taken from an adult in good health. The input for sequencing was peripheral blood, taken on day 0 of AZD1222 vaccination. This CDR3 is CATGKVPRAYGYTF. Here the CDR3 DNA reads TGTGCCACAGGAAAAGTCCCGAGGGCCTATGGCTACACCTTC.